The entry below describes one T cell receptor (beta chain). TCRdb's table, derived via immunoSEQ multiplex PCR, lists solely in-frame clones and lacks some. This table has 550,000 to 650,000 clones, approximately 96% appearing once. These data belong to a study of shared clonotypes between healthy human individuals. Naive CD8 cells comprised CD45RO-negative, CCR7-positively selected cells, excluding terminally differentiated effector memory CD45RA+ cells. This CDR3 has 14 residues. In germline, CDR1 is MNHEY, CDR2 SMNVEV (reference sequence). V shed 5 bases, J shed 8 bases, and the junction held 9 bases outside the gene matches.

This chain links TRBV27 with TRBJ2-1; 7 bases agree with TRBD2. This receptor was taken from a woman aged 30 to 39 in good health. Sequenced sample: naive CD8+ T cells sorted from blood. CDR3 sequence: CASSGGEDYHEQFF. The CDR3 region has the DNA TGTGCCAGCAGTGGGGGGGAGGACTATCATGAGCAGTTCTTC.